This TCR beta chain comes out of a study of cytomegalovirus exposure and HLA in healthy donors. Study conclusions and caveats: When a later analysis compared HLA-associated TCR beta chains with equally common others, the HLA-associated chains turned out to be more clonally expanded and to have lower generation probabilities.

Points on this clone: No antigen is known for it.

13 Jbeta primers and 60 Vbeta primers were used for the PCR. Profiled with immunoSEQ multiplex PCR; TCRdb holds only in-frame clones, not every one. In the table there are about 160,000 clones, around 80% of which are singletons. The CDR3 spans 11 residues. Trimming removed 6 bases at V and 13 bases at J, with 13 bases between. Germline CDR1 LNHNV, CDR2 YYDKDF (reference sequence). The sequenced sample consisted of PBMCs. The chain combines TRBV15 with TRBJ2-1; no clear D. This sequence was found in a man aged 25 to 40 in good health and CMV-seronegative. The DNA for the CDR3 is TGTGCCACCAGTGTTTCGAGCCAACAGTTCTTC. Protein sequence: CATSVSSQQFF.